The subject of this entry is one T cell receptor beta chain. The data originate from a study of PD-1 blockade in classical Hodgkin lymphoma. Trimming took 1 base from V and 4 from J, leaving 15 bases between them. CDR3 length equals 16 residues. Germline values: CDR1 SGHKS, CDR2 YYEKEE (reference sequence). Clones were sequenced by immunoSEQ multiplex PCR, and TCRdb holds only the in-frame ones, with some missing. The sample has around 40,000 clones; about three quarters are singletons. Patients all relapsed after autologous stem cell transplantation, and there was variation in brentuximab vedotin exposure.

V gene TRBV5-5 combines with J gene TRBJ1-5; no clear D. Sequencing was performed on peripheral blood mononuclear cells (PBMCs), taken at baseline. The sequence was collected from a human donor with classical Hodgkin lymphoma. In DNA form, the CDR3 reads TGTGCCAGCAGCTTGTTGGGATTCGGGGAGAATCAGCCCCAGCATTTT. Residues: CASSLLGFGENQPQHF.